These 30 T cell receptor beta chains share one sample of origin, sequenced in a study of T cell responses to AZD1222 COVID-19 vaccine. Clones were sequenced by immunoSEQ multiplex PCR, and TCRdb holds only the in-frame ones, with some missing. The sample holds fewer than 200,000 clones, around 90% seen once. The material was peripheral blood, obtained on day 0 of AZD1222 vaccination. The receptors originated from an adult in good health.

V and J are TRBV5-4 and TRBJ2-5; the D gene is possibly TRBD1 (5 bases). Trimming left V 0 bases short and J 5 bases short, with 20 bases between. Germline assignment: CDR1 SGHNT and CDR2 YYREEE (reference sequence). CDR3 length equals 17 residues. CDR3 in amino acids: CASSLGQGSSLRETQYF. DNA for the CDR3: TGTGCCAGCAGCTTGGGGCAGGGAAGCTCCCTGCGGGAGACCCAGTACTTC. The complete variable domain, with remaining parts taken from reference TRBV5-4 and TRBJ2-5, reads ETGVTQSPTHLIKTRGQQVTLRCSSQSGHNTVSWYQQALGQGPQFIFQYYREEENGRGNFPPRFSGLQFPNYSSELNVNALELDDSALYLCASSLGQGSSLRETQYFGPGTRLLVL.

V usage is TRBV7-2 and J usage is TRBJ2-7; D is ambiguous. There are 13 residues in the CDR3. Germline V lookup: CDR1 SGHTA, CDR2 FQGNSA. V lost 3 bases and J lost 7, with 13 bases in between. CDR3 nucleotide sequence: TGTGCCAGCAGCTTTGGACCCCTGGGGGAGCAGTACTTC. This translates into CASSFGPLGEQYF.

The chain has TRBV7-2 and TRBJ2-3, with 7 bases lining up with TRBD1. The CDR3 length is 15 residues. CDR1 and CDR2 (germline): SGHTA, FQGNSA. The junction had 8 bases not matched to a gene; V was cut back by 4 bases and J by 4 bases. CDR3 in amino acids: CASSSRQGGADTQYF. The CDR3 DNA reads as TGTGCCAGCAGCTCCCGACAGGGCGGAGCAGATACGCAGTATTTT.

CDR3: CASSIPGQGVNSPLHF. DNA for the CDR3: TGTGCCAGTAGTATCCCCGGACAGGGGGTTAATTCACCCCTCCACTTT. The V call is TRBV19, the J call TRBJ1-6; 10 positions agree with TRBD1. The germline V gene has CDR1 LNHDA and CDR2 SQIVND (reference sequence). The CDR3 is made up of 16 amino acids. V dropped 3 bases and J dropped 6; count of bases not matched to a gene: 5. The complete variable domain, with remaining parts taken from reference TRBV19 and TRBJ1-6, reads DGGITQSPKYLFRKEGQNVTLSCEQNLNHDAMYWYRQDPGQGLRLIYYSQIVNDFQKGDIAEGYSVSREKKESFPLTVTSAQKNPTAFYLCASSIPGQGVNSPLHFGNGTRLTVT.

V is TRBV6-5 and J is TRBJ2-7, with a weak D call TRBD2 (6 bases). CDR1 is MNHEY, CDR2 SVGAGI, per germline. This CDR3 is 13 amino acids long. Trimming left V 6 bases short and J 2 bases short, with 11 bases between. The CDR3 loop is CASSALATYEQYF. DNA of the CDR3: TGTGCCAGCAGCGCACTAGCAACCTACGAGCAGTACTTC.

The genes are TRBV9 and TRBJ2-5; a weak D match, TRBD2 (6 bases). Trimming stripped 4 bases from V and 2 bases from J, with 12 bases between. Germline assignment: CDR1 SGDLS and CDR2 YYNGEE. The CDR3 totals 14 residues. The CDR3: CASSPNGGQETQYF. For the CDR3, the DNA is TGTGCCAGCAGCCCTAACGGGGGACAAGAGACCCAGTACTTC. The variable domain in full, completed from reference TRBV9 and TRBJ2-5, reads DSGVTQTPKHLITATGQRVTLRCSPRSGDLSVYWYQQSLDQGLQFLIQYYNGEERAKGNILERFSAQQFPDLHSELNLSSLELGDSALYFCASSPNGGQETQYFGPGTRLLVL.

V and J are TRBV9 and TRBJ1-4; weak D call: TRBD1 (6 bases). The germline CDR1 and CDR2 sequences are SGDLS and YYNGEE. The V end was cut by 2 bases, the J end by 4 bases, with 15 bases between. The CDR3 runs to 16 residues. Written as DNA, the CDR3 is TGTGCCAGCAGCGTTCTACCGGGGGCGGGTAATGAAAAACTGTTTTTT. This sequence encodes CASSVLPGAGNEKLFF.

There are a few counts of this clone. V usage is TRBV13 and J usage is TRBJ2-1, with 8 bases lining up with TRBD2. Germline V gene lookup returns CDR1 PRHDT and CDR2 FYEKMQ (reference sequence). V lost 1 base, J lost 2 bases, and 1 base stayed unmatched. The CDR3 contains 15 residues. CDR3 amino acids: CASSLEGLAYNEQFF. CDR3 bases: TGTGCCAGCAGCTTAGAGGGACTAGCCTACAATGAGCAGTTCTTC.

This chain links TRBV7-2 with TRBJ1-6; 8 bases agree with TRBD1. V lost 3 bases to trimming and J lost 6 bases; unmatched junction nucleotides: 7. This CDR3 comprises 16 residues. The V gene's germline CDR1 is SGHTA and CDR2 FQGNSA. Written as DNA, the CDR3 is TGTGCCAGCAGCTTTTGGGGTCAGGGGGCTAATTCACCCCTCCACTTT. This translates into CASSFWGQGANSPLHF. The variable domain in full, completed from reference TRBV7-2 and TRBJ1-6, reads GAGVSQSPSNKVTEKGKDVELRCDPISGHTALYWYRQSLGQGLEFLIYFQGNSAPDKSGLPSDRFSAERTGGSVSTLTIQRTQQEDSAVYLCASSFWGQGANSPLHFGNGTRLTVT.

The genes are TRBV3-1 (or the pseudogene TRBV3-2) and TRBJ1-3; a weak D match, TRBD1 (6 bases). V lost 3 bases and J lost 0, with 21 bases in between. Germline values: CDR1 LGHDT, CDR2 YNNKEL (reference sequence). The CDR3 has 19 residues. CDR3 bases: TGTGCCAGCAGCCATTGGGGTGGGGACATCCTCCTCTCTGGAAACACCATATATTTT. It specifies CASSHWGGDILLSGNTIYF.

The V and J genes are TRBV3-1 (or the pseudogene TRBV3-2) and TRBJ2-1, with 12 bases identical to TRBD2. Per germline, CDR1 LGHDT and CDR2 YNNKEL (reference sequence). CDR3 length: 15 residues. V lost 0 bases and J lost 16; bases outside the gene matches: 10. Written as DNA, the CDR3 is TGTGCCAGCAGCCAAGATCCGGCTAGCGGGGGGGCTATCTTCTTC. It yields the protein CASSQDPASGGAIFF.

This clone was observed a handful of times. The J gene is TRBJ2-7, the V gene TRBV6-5; D uncertain. Trimming took off 7 bases at V and 5 bases at J, with 12 bases between the two ends. Germline V CDR1 and CDR2: MNHEY, SVGAGI. The CDR3 is 12 residues long. CDR3 region: CASKGTVHEQYF. CDR3 coding DNA: TGTGCCAGCAAGGGCACGGTTCACGAGCAGTACTTC.

The rearrangement joins TRBV7-8 to TRBJ2-7; D gene uncertain. Between the trimmed V and J ends, which lost 0 bases and 2 bases, there was a span of 11 bases. Germline V gene sequence: CDR1 SGHVS, CDR2 FQNEAQ. This CDR3 is built from 15 residues. CDR3: CASSLAPYRTYEQYF. DNA for the CDR3: TGTGCCAGCAGCTTAGCCCCCTATAGAACCTACGAGCAGTACTTC.

The chain is built from TRBV18 and TRBJ1-3; maybe TRBD1 (6 bases). The CDR3 runs to 16 residues. CDR1 KGHSH and CDR2 LQKENI come from the germline V gene. Trimming cost V 0 bases and J 4 bases, with 13 bases left between them. Written as DNA, the CDR3 is TGTGCCAGCTCACCACCGGCGACAGGTACCGGAAACACCATATATTTT. Translated, it gives CASSPPATGTGNTIYF.

The chain joins TRBV28 to TRBJ1-2; 8 bases map to TRBD1. Trimming at V came to 9 bases and at J to 4 bases, leaving 10 bases not matched to a gene. The CDR3 length is 14 residues. CDR1 is MDHEN, CDR2 SYDVKM, per germline. CDR3 DNA sequence: TGTGCCAGGAGCCCACGACAGGGGATCTATGGCTACACCTTC. Amino acids: CARSPRQGIYGYTF.

V and J are TRBV18 and TRBJ1-5; TRBD1 matches at 7 bases. The CDR3 has 17 residues. CDR1 and CDR2 from the germline V gene are KGHSH and LQKENI. Trimming removed 6 bases from V and 5 bases from J; junction bases left unmatched: 16. The DNA for the CDR3 is TGTGCCAGCTCCTCGGGGGAGGGGGCGCTGGGATATCAGCCCCAGCATTTT. It yields the protein CASSSGEGALGYQPQHF.

The chain is built from TRBV5-5 and TRBJ2-2; 8 nucleotides align to TRBD1. The V and J ends lost 1 base and 6 bases, in that order; junction bases with no gene match: 5. Germline V gene lookup returns CDR1 SGHKS and CDR2 YYEKEE (reference sequence). The CDR3 covers 15 residues. The CDR3 protein is CASSLNRGYAGELFF. Written as DNA, the CDR3 is TGTGCCAGCAGCTTGAACAGGGGGTATGCCGGGGAGCTGTTTTTT. Based on the CDR3 plus reference TRBV5-5 and TRBJ2-2, the full variable domain is DAGVTQSPTHLIKTRGQQVTLRCSPISGHKSVSWYQQVLGQGPQFIFQYYEKEERGRGNFPDRFSARQFPNYSSELNVNALLLGDSALYLCASSLNRGYAGELFFGEGSRLTVL.

This chain joins TRBV27 and TRBJ2-7, with 7 nucleotides matching TRBD2. The germline V gene has CDR1 MNHEY and CDR2 SMNVEV (reference sequence). V lost 0 bases to trimming and J lost 5 bases; unmatched junction nucleotides: 13. This CDR3 spans 17 amino acids. The CDR3 protein is CASSLSERLALVHEQYF. The CDR3 DNA is TGTGCCAGCAGTTTATCGGAAAGACTAGCTTTGGTCCACGAGCAGTACTTC.

The chain carries TRBV6-5 and TRBJ2-7, with 11 nucleotides matching TRBD2. The V and J ends lost 5 bases and 7 bases, in that order; junction bases with no gene match: 10. The CDR3 has 15 residues. Germline V CDR1 and CDR2: MNHEY, SVGAGI. The CDR3 protein is CASSLGLAGHREQYF. The CDR3 DNA sequence: TGTGCCAGCAGTCTCGGACTAGCGGGCCATCGGGAGCAGTACTTC.

The chain recombines TRBV19 with TRBJ1-4, with 9 bases lining up with TRBD1. The junction had 11 bases not matched to a gene; V was cut back by 5 bases and J by 10 bases. The CDR3 totals 15 residues. Germline CDR1 is LNHDA and CDR2 is SQIVND (reference sequence). CDR3 loop: CASSAGGTGHGKLFF. The CDR3 bases are TGTGCCAGTAGTGCGGGGGGGACAGGGCACGGAAAACTGTTTTTT.

The chain is built from TRBV12-3 or TRBV12-4 and TRBJ1-1; 8 bases are shared with TRBD1. This CDR3 has 13 amino acids. The trim removed 0 bases at V and 11 bases at J, leaving 5 bases unmatched. Here the CDR3 reads CASSLAENRGAFF. In DNA form, the CDR3 reads TGTGCCAGCAGTTTAGCGGAGAACAGGGGGGCTTTCTTT.

The chain uses TRBV18 and TRBJ1-4, with unresolved D. The V end lost 3 bases, the J end lost 5 bases, and 7 bases lay between the germline ends. Germline V gene data show CDR1 as KGHSH and CDR2 as LQKENI. This CDR3 spans 13 amino acids. The CDR3 sequence is CASSPAENEKLFF. CDR3 coding DNA: TGTGCCAGCTCACCGGCAGAGAATGAAAAACTGTTTTTT. The whole variable domain, remainder taken from reference TRBV18 and TRBJ1-4, is NAGVMQNPRHLVRRRGQEARLRCSPMKGHSHVYWYRQLPEEGLKFMVYLQKENIIDESGMPKERFSAEFPKEGPSILRIQQVVRGDSAAYFCASSPAENEKLFFGSGTQLSVL.

The rearrangement uses TRBV19 and TRBJ2-7, with 7 bases aligning to TRBD1. Trimming removed 0 bases from V and 1 base from J; junction bases left unmatched: 0. The germline V gene encodes CDR1 LNHDA and CDR2 SQIVND (reference sequence). The CDR3 length is 14 residues. The CDR3 protein is CASSIEDRSYEQYF. CDR3 nucleotide sequence: TGTGCCAGTAGTATAGAGGACAGGTCCTACGAGCAGTACTTC.

J is TRBJ2-5 and V is TRBV28; TRBD2 agrees at 11 bases. The CDR3 has 16 residues. The junction had 8 bases not matched to a gene; V was cut back by 6 bases and J by 2 bases. Germline V gives CDR1 MDHEN, CDR2 SYDVKM. CDR3 sequence: CASRSLAGGGQETQYF. The CDR3 DNA sequence: TGTGCCAGCAGGTCGCTAGCGGGGGGTGGGCAAGAGACCCAGTACTTC.

The rearrangement uses TRBV28 and TRBJ2-7, with 8 positions matching TRBD2. This CDR3 is built from 15 residues. Germline CDR1 MDHEN, CDR2 SYDVKM. The J segment lost 0 bases and the V segment lost 1 base, leaving 2 bases of the junction unmatched. CDR3 in DNA: TGTGCCAGCAGTTTATTCGGGACTAGCTCCTACGAGCAGTACTTC. Translation: CASSLFGTSSYEQYF.

This rearrangement joins TRBV20-1 to TRBJ1-2; no firm D call. The V end lost 2 bases, the J end lost 0 bases, and 1 base lay between the germline ends. The CDR3 covers 11 residues. The germline V gene encodes CDR1 DFQATT and CDR2 SNEGSKA (reference sequence). The CDR3 loop is CSARSNYGYTF. The CDR3 DNA reads as TGCAGTGCTAGATCTAACTATGGCTACACCTTC.

This clone was detected once. V usage is TRBV10-3 and J usage is TRBJ1-2; 10 bases align to TRBD1. The V gene end was trimmed by 3 bases and the J gene end by 4 bases; junction bases not matched to a gene: 17. The germline CDR1 and CDR2 sequences are ENHRY and SYGVKD. The length of the CDR3 is 19 residues. CDR3 sequence reads: CAISEPLGTGEPNSYGYTF. As DNA, the CDR3 is TGTGCCATCAGTGAACCGTTAGGGACAGGGGAACCCAATTCCTATGGCTACACCTTC.

The rearrangement joins TRBV4-1 to TRBJ2-1, with D hard to call. The CDR3 totals 14 residues. V lost 0 bases, J lost 3 bases, and 6 bases lay in between. Germline V gene sequence: CDR1 MGHRA, CDR2 YSYEKL. The CDR3: CASSQETSYNEQFF. CDR3 sequence (DNA): TGCGCCAGCAGCCAAGAAACGAGCTACAATGAGCAGTTCTTC.

The V gene is TRBV23-1, the J gene TRBJ1-2, with 7 bases identical to TRBD1. TRBV23-1 is designated an ORF whose function remains uncertain. This CDR3 is built from 13 residues. J lost 1 base, V lost 9 bases, and 5 bases had no gene match. CDR3 DNA: TGCGCCAGGTGTCAGGGGGTTAACTATGGCTACACCTTC. This encodes CARCQGVNYGYTF.

This clone showed up just once. The chain joins TRBV28 to TRBJ2-3; the match to TRBD2 covers 9 bases. The CDR3 length is 15 residues. V gave up 4 bases and J gave up 1 base; unmatched junction bases: 3. The germline gives CDR1 MDHEN, CDR2 SYDVKM. CDR3 sequence: CASSSQRGGTDTQYF. CDR3 DNA: TGTGCCAGCAGTTCGCAGCGGGGGGGCACAGATACGCAGTATTTT.